This T cell receptor (beta chain) was sequenced for a study of human T cells and chemical hapten exposure (dated by TCRdb to about 2021). As for the study more broadly: For sensitization, 2% DPC in acetone was applied to a roughly 2 cm by roughly 2 cm area of upper inner arm skin. Patients additionally received weekly therapeutic DPC doses to the scalp throughout the approximately 24-week study period. Patch testing was performed on the upper back with Finn chambers containing 0.01% DPC, and the patch tests were scored after 6 days according to International Contact Dermatitis Research Group standards. Alopecia areata with under or over 50% scalp involvement, alopecia totalis and alopecia universalis were represented in the patient cohort, which was mostly female. Libraries were pooled for sequencing, and variation in per-sample TCR yields was attributed mainly to small differences in library volumes within the pool. In alopecia patients, the study followed how the peripheral blood TCR repertoire changed in vivo over primary and secondary sensitization to diphenylcyclopropenone (DPC), a hapten. Patient blood was sampled pre-sensitization (week 0) and at 2, 6 and about 24 weeks after DPC sensitization. Blood for TCR sequencing was provided by twenty-nine alopecia patients at one to four time points (pre-sensitization, 2, 6 and 24 weeks). Results and caveats for the whole study, not just this receptor: DPC sensitization did not change the number of TCRs with a frequency above 1 in 1000, and there was no evidence of changes in global repertoire structure. Repeated subsampling changed both the strength of the expansion versus patch-test correlation and the threshold at which that correlation became significant. Patch test score correlated positively with the number of PT1 expanded TCRs, reaching significance at thresholds 8, 16 and 32 but not at 4. Because every patient had alopecia, a presumed autoimmune disease, the patients' immune response might differ from that of healthy individuals. Compared with pre-sensitization or healthy control sets, expanded TCRs formed significantly more large CDR3 similarity clusters, which is consistent with antigen-driven responses.

According to the study, the label for this sample's time point signals: patch test 1, 2 weeks after DPC sensitization. Reading the label with the study, this specimen's treatment or condition is: therapeutic diphenylcyclopropenone sensitization with weekly scalp DPC. At every patch-test visit, the blood draw took place before the patch test was put on. Patients were considered eligible if aged 18 to 70, diagnosed with alopecia and deemed suitable for DPC therapy, and patients were excluded if pregnant. Unfractionated whole blood was collected in Tempus Blood RNA tubes, and total RNA was extracted from that blood. Library construction relied on RACE. The run used a NextSeq 500. Library preparation attached unique molecular identifiers to individual cDNA molecules for quantitative, reproducible TCR counting. Each blood RNA sample was used to sequence both TCR alpha and TCR beta chains. The study's own analysis went as follows. A median of approximately 100,000 TCRs per sample was observed, with a range of about 20,000 to 700,000. V, J and CDR3 annotation of the TCR reads was carried out using the Decombinator software suite. To make PS versus PT1 abundance plots, every sample was subsampled to the same number of TCRs (28,000). TCRs were defined as expanded if absent before sensitization and observed at least eight times at the 2-week time point. TCRdb's own reprocessing of the public reads used fastp at Q25 and MiXCR and kept productive beta chains. Rows merge per CDR3 protein into single entries with the most common DNA and genes. The V and J calls and clone size come from TCRdb's table, not from the authors' own analysis. In all, the sample holds around 120,000 distinct CDR3 sequences, and 9.5% to 11% of those were seen once. The top ten constitute roughly 3.5% of the sample.

Trimming takes 0 bases from V and 11 bases from J, and the germline ends sit 17 bases apart. The CDR3 runs 14 amino acids, cysteine and phenylalanine included. The CDR3 DNA has 42 bases and is translated from base 1. For CDR1 and CDR2, the germline V gene (reference sequence) lists GTSNPN and SVGIG. Many counts were recorded for this clonotype. It lacks a known antigen. No much larger clonotype is one base removed from it; base qualities were not supplied. Sequencing was performed on whole blood, taken in connection with sensitization to the hapten diphenylcyclopropenone (DPC). This chain is built from TRBV30 and TRBJ1-5; TRBD1 is a possible D gene, resting on 5 matching bases. The clonotype comes from a woman aged 40-49 years with alopecia areata. Some clones in this sample may be carry-over from other donors' samples. The CDR3: CAWSVPGAASAQHF. The sequenced DNA is TGTGCCTGGAGTGTACCTGGGGCCGCGTCGGCCCAGCATTTT.